This entry lists 15 T cell receptor beta chains sequenced from one sample in a study of blood T cell repertoires in COVID-19. Assay used: immunoSEQ multiplex PCR; TCRdb lists only in-frame clones, some missing. Of a few hundred thousand clones in the sample, about 91% were seen once. The sequencing input was peripheral blood. The receptors here all came from a woman aged 25 to 39 with COVID-19, enrolled during active disease.

The J gene is TRBJ1-2, the V gene TRBV9, with D maybe TRBD1 (5 bases). The germline CDR1 and CDR2 sequences are SGDLS and YYNGEE. This CDR3 spans 16 amino acids. Trimming took 1 base from V and 8 from J, leaving 21 bases between them. In nucleotides, the CDR3 is TGTGCCAGCAGCGTAAACGCTTGGCAGGGCCTTGAGGGCTACACCTTC. Its protein is CASSVNAWQGLEGYTF.

This clone was picked up many times. The chain is built from TRBV5-1 and TRBJ1-3; possible D gene TRBD1, 6 bases. Germline CDR1 reads SGHRS; CDR2 reads YFSETQ. The CDR3 sequence is 16 residues long. V was pared by 0 bases and J by 0 bases, with 10 bases between. The CDR3 sequence: CASSLGPGASGNTIYF. The CDR3, as DNA: TGCGCCAGCAGCTTGGGCCCAGGGGCCTCTGGAAACACCATATATTTT.

The genes are TRBV3-1 (or the pseudogene TRBV3-2) and TRBJ1-1; D is possibly TRBD1 (6 bases). Germline loops: CDR1 LGHDT, CDR2 YNNKEL (reference sequence). The CDR3 sequence is 13 residues long. Trimming stripped 2 bases from V and 6 bases from J, with 10 bases between. The CDR3 DNA reads TGTGCCAGCAGCCAAACGGGACATGCTGAAGCTTTCTTT. This gives the protein CASSQTGHAEAFF.

CDR3 nucleotides: TGTGCCAGCAGCTCGGGACTCCCCATCTATGAAGCTTTCTTT. Translation gives CASSSGLPIYEAFF. This rearrangement joins TRBV7-9 to TRBJ1-1; tentative D call: TRBD1 (5 bases). CDR1 is SEHNR, CDR2 FQNEAQ, per germline (reference sequence). This CDR3 has 14 residues. Trimming pared 4 bases from V and 7 bases from J, leaving 16 bases between.

V and J are TRBV20-1 and TRBJ1-5; D possibly corresponds to TRBD1 (6 bases). Germline CDR1 is DFQATT and CDR2 is SNEGSKA (reference sequence). Trimming took 5 bases from V and 3 from J, leaving 14 bases between them. The CDR3 spans 14 residues. The DNA for the CDR3 is TGCAGTGCTCGTGGGACACGGAACAATCAGCCCCAGCATTTT. Amino acid sequence: CSARGTRNNQPQHF.

The table lists this clone with a few counts. The chain recombines TRBV7-2 with TRBJ1-2; possibly TRBD1 for D (6 bases). Per the germline V gene, CDR1 is SGHTA and CDR2 is FQGNSA. The V end lost 5 bases, the J end lost 7 bases, and 14 bases lay between the germline ends. This CDR3 contains 13 residues. The CDR3 sequence: CASSALRGAGYTF. The CDR3 region has the DNA TGTGCCAGCAGCGCCCTCAGGGGCGCTGGCTACACCTTC.

The genes are TRBV3-1 (or the pseudogene TRBV3-2) and TRBJ2-1, with D perhaps matching TRBD2 (6 bases). The CDR3 runs 14 residues. Germline V gives CDR1 LGHDT, CDR2 YNNKEL (reference sequence). V lost 0 bases and J lost 8, with 11 bases in between. CDR3: CASSQDGGAHEQFF. CDR3 DNA sequence: TGTGCCAGCAGCCAAGATGGCGGGGCCCATGAGCAGTTCTTC.

The V call is TRBV28, the J call TRBJ1-2, with TRBD1 matching 9 bases. The J segment lost 3 bases and the V segment lost 10 bases, leaving 9 bases of the junction unmatched. The CDR3 is made up of 14 amino acids. Germline loops: CDR1 MDHEN, CDR2 SYDVKM. The CDR3 nucleotides read TGTGCCACTTCCCGGGACAGGGTAGACTATGGCTACACCTTC. It yields the protein CATSRDRVDYGYTF.

By share, this clone ranks as medium-sized. This chain joins TRBV15 and TRBJ2-6, with 12 bases identical to TRBD1. The CDR3 length is 16 residues. The germline CDR1 and CDR2 sequences are LNHNV and YYDKDF (reference sequence). Trimming removed 5 bases from V and 3 bases from J; junction bases left unmatched: 2. This chain's CDR3 is CATSGTGGDGANVLTF. The CDR3 DNA is TGTGCCACCAGCGGGACAGGGGGCGATGGGGCCAACGTCCTGACTTTC. Looking up the rest from reference TRBV15 and TRBJ2-6 gives the full variable domain: DAMVIQNPRYQVTQFGKPVTLSCSQTLNHNVMYWYQQKSSQAPKLLFHYYDKDFNNEADTPDNFQSRRPNTSFCFLDIRSPGLGDTAMYLCATSGTGGDGANVLTFGAGSRLTVL.

The rearrangement joins TRBV6-5 to TRBJ1-5; 7 bases line up with TRBD1. The CDR3 runs to 15 residues. After removal of 5 bases from V and 3 bases from J, the junction contained 7 bases not matched to a gene. From germline, CDR1 is MNHEY and CDR2 SVGAGI. The CDR3 loop is CASSRQGSLNQPQHF. DNA of the CDR3: TGTGCCAGCAGTCGACAGGGTAGTCTCAATCAGCCCCAGCATTTT.

The chain links TRBV7-8 to TRBJ2-3, with 7 nucleotides matching TRBD1. The V gene's germline CDR1 is SGHVS and CDR2 FQNEAQ. V dropped 5 bases and J dropped 2; count of bases not matched to a gene: 7. CDR3 length equals 15 residues. CDR3 nucleotides: TGTGCCAGCAGCCCGAGACAGGGTATCACAGATACGCAGTATTTT. Translating gives CASSPRQGITDTQYF. Drawing the rest from reference TRBV7-8 and TRBJ2-3, the complete variable domain is GAGVSQSPRYKVAKRGQDVALRCDPISGHVSLFWYQQALGQGPEFLTYFQNEAQLDKSGLPSDRFFAERPEGSVSTLKIQRTQQEDSAVYLCASSPRQGITDTQYFGPGTRLTVL.

The V gene is TRBV19, the J gene TRBJ1-5; no definite D call. CDR1 and CDR2 (germline): LNHDA, SQIVND (reference sequence). V lost 2 bases to trimming and J lost 7 bases, with 9 bases between them. The CDR3 is 13 amino acids. CDR3 nucleotide sequence: TGTGCCAGTAGTATATCAGGTGCCCAGCCCCAGCATTTT. Protein product: CASSISGAQPQHF. The variable domain in full, with the rest retrieved from reference TRBV19 and TRBJ1-5, is DGGITQSPKYLFRKEGQNVTLSCEQNLNHDAMYWYRQDPGQGLRLIYYSQIVNDFQKGDIAEGYSVSREKKESFPLTVTSAQKNPTAFYLCASSISGAQPQHFGDGTRLSIL.

The chain joins TRBV28 to TRBJ2-5; 9 nucleotides agree with TRBD1. Germline lookup yields CDR1 MDHEN and CDR2 SYDVKM. The CDR3 spans 16 residues. V was clipped by 7 bases and J by 5 bases; unmatched bases: 14. The CDR3 DNA reads as TGTGCCAGCATCCCCTCCCCCGGGACAGGGTGGGAGACCCAGTACTTC. It codes for CASIPSPGTGWETQYF.

This chain links TRBV3-1 (or the pseudogene TRBV3-2) with TRBJ1-6; tentatively, D is TRBD1 (5 bases). Germline CDR1 and CDR2: LGHDT and YNNKEL (reference sequence). The CDR3 spans 15 residues. The ends were cut back, 4 bases at V and 10 bases at J, with 17 bases in the middle. The CDR3 DNA follows: TGTGCCAGCAGCCCCTGGGGGGGGGAAGGGTCACCCCTCCACTTT. Protein product: CASSPWGGEGSPLHF.

The rearrangement links TRBV3-1 (or the pseudogene TRBV3-2) to TRBJ1-5; D gene unclear. The CDR3 runs to 14 residues. Germline V CDR1 and CDR2: LGHDT, YNNKEL (reference sequence). The V gene lost 1 base and the J gene lost 6 bases, with 10 bases spanning the gap. The CDR3 nucleotides are TGTGCCAGCAGCCAAGGCAGGAAAAGTCAGCCCCAGCATTTT. Encoded protein: CASSQGRKSQPQHF.